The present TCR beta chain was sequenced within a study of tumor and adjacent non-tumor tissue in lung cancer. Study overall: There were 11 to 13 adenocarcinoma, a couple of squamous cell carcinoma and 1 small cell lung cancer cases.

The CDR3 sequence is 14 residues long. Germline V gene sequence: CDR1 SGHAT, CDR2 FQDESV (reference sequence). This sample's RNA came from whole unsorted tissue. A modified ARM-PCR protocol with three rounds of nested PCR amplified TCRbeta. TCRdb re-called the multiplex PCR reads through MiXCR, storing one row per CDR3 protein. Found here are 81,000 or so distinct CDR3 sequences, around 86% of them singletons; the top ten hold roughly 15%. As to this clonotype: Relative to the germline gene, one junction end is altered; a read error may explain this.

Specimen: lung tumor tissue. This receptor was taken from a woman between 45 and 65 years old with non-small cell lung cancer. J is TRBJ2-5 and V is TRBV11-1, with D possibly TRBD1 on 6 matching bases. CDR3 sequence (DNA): TGTGCCAGCAGCCTGGGACAACGCCAAGAGATCCAGTCCTTC. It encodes CASSLGQRQEIQSF. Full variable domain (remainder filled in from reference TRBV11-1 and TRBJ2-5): EAEVAQSPRYKITEKSQAVAFWCDPISGHATLYWYRQILGQGPELLVQFQDESVVDDSQLPKDRFSAERLKGVDSTLKIQPAELGDSAMYLCASSLGQRQEIQSFGPGTRLLVL.